This entry describes one TCR beta chain. The antigen is undetermined. Deep-level running was used for the assay. Only in-frame clones appear in the TCRdb table, and some are missing; sequencing was by immunoSEQ multiplex PCR. The table shows about 2.1 million clones, with just under 95% occurring only once. The germline CDR1 and CDR2 sequences are SGHRS and YFSETQ. V was clipped by 1 base and J by 1 base, with 14 bases between them. The CDR3 contains 16 residues. The source of the sample is a study of shared clonotypes between healthy human individuals. General study points: Collection of samples was limited to blood; tissue repertoires likely differ.

Naive CD8 populations comprised CD45RO-negative cells positively selected for CCR7, excluding terminally differentiated effector memory CD45RA+ cells. This TCR was sampled from a man aged 18 to 29 in good health. Some clones in this sample may be carry-over from other donors' samples. The rearrangement uses TRBV5-1 and TRBJ1-2; D remains unclear. Specimen: naive CD8+ T cells from PBMCs. The CDR3 spells CASSLSGIGLNYGYTF. The CDR3 DNA sequence: TGCGCCAGCAGCTTGTCGGGGATTGGGCTTAACTATGGCTACACCTTC.